This T cell receptor beta chain came from a study of blood T cell repertoires in COVID-19. Study-level information: Whether acute or convalescent, the COVID-19 samples came from the United States, Italy and Spain. PBMCs, B-cell-depleted T cells, or T cells were the source of the cDNA or gDNA that made up the material.

Looked up from germline, CDR1 is SNHLY and CDR2 is FYNNEI. This CDR3 spans 16 amino acids. V shed 4 bases and J 4 bases; nucleotides not matched to a gene: 10. As originally analysed: For nucleated cells, counts were estimated from reference gene primer amplification. TCRdb's table, derived via immunoSEQ multiplex PCR, lists solely in-frame clones and lacks some. V and J calls plus clone size are reproduced from that table; the DNA served to infer D and trimming. Among approximately 190,000 clones listed, 88% were seen once. This chain uses TRBV2 with TRBJ2-1, with TRBD1 identical over 7 bases. The receptor comes from a man aged 70 or older with active or convalescent COVID-19. Sequencing input: peripheral blood. CDR3 loop: CASSGDRASGYNEQFF. The CDR3 coding sequence is TGTGCCAGCAGTGGAGACAGGGCTTCGGGGTACAATGAGCAGTTCTTC.